These T cell receptor beta chains were read from a single sample in a study of graft-versus-host responses after intestinal transplantation. These TCRs are of unknown antigen specificity. Sequenced by immunoSEQ multiplex PCR; TCRdb stores in-frame clones only, minus some. This sample has roughly 97,000 clones, with roughly nine tenths found just once. The sequenced sample was unstimulated CD4+ T cells sorted from spleen or lymph node cells, obtained before intestinal transplant. These receptors came from a human donor who received an intestinal transplant. CDR3s include the opening cysteine and the closing phenylalanine or tryptophan. Each record gives: V gene, clone size, D gene, J gene, CDR3 protein, CDR3 DNA. The D gene is left open where the match is weak. Clone size, where shown, is once, few, many, or a class for clones that have expanded.

V: TRBV6-1
size: once
D: TRBD1
J: TRBJ2-7
CDR3: CARRSQGAHEQYF
DNA: TGTGCCAGACGGTCCCAGGGGGCCCACGAGCAGTACTTC

V: TRBV9
size: -
D: -
J: TRBJ2-5
CDR3: CASSVSGKETQYF
DNA: TGTGCCAGCAGCGTAAGCGGCAAAGAGACCCAGTACTTC

V: TRBV6-5
size: few
D: TRBD2
J: TRBJ2-1
CDR3: CASTPGLAFNEQFF
DNA: TGTGCCAGCACCCCGGGACTAGCCTTCAATGAGCAGTTCTTC

V: TRBV7-2
size: -
D: TRBD2
J: TRBJ2-1
CDR3: CASSLRLAGGLDEQFF
DNA: TGTGCCAGCAGCTTAAGGCTAGCGGGAGGATTGGATGAGCAGTTCTTC

V: TRBV9
size: -
D: TRBD2
J: TRBJ2-3
CDR3: CAGSGGAADTQYF
DNA: TGTGCGGGGAGCGGGGGGGCCGCAGATACGCAGTATTTT

V: TRBV9
size: -
D: -
J: TRBJ2-3
CDR3: CASSARVSGTDTQYF
DNA: TGTGCCAGCAGCGCCCGAGTCTCTGGCACAGATACGCAGTATTTT

V: TRBV19
size: few
D: TRBD1
J: TRBJ1-5
CDR3: CASRRQGAANQPQHF
DNA: TGTGCCAGTAGACGACAGGGGGCCGCAAATCAGCCCCAGCATTTT

V: TRBV30
size: -
D: TRBD1
J: TRBJ2-7
CDR3: CAWIRGGAGASYEQYF
DNA: TGTGCCTGGATACGAGGGGGCGCGGGCGCATCCTACGAGCAGTACTTC

V: TRBV4-1
size: -
D: -
J: TRBJ1-4
CDR3: CASSLGHGGEAEKLFF
DNA: TGCGCCAGCAGCCTAGGACACGGGGGCGAAGCGGAAAAACTGTTTTTT

V: TRBV28
size: -
D: TRBD2
J: TRBJ2-1
CDR3: CASRGLAGGGNEQFF
DNA: TGTGCCAGCCGAGGTCTAGCGGGAGGGGGAAATGAGCAGTTCTTC

V: TRBV18
size: few
D: TRBD1
J: TRBJ2-7
CDR3: CASSPDRAEQYF
DNA: TGTGCCAGCTCACCGGACAGGGCCGAGCAGTACTTC

V: TRBV6-1
size: -
D: -
J: TRBJ2-7
CDR3: CASSLTSPGSEQYF
DNA: TGTGCCAGCAGTTTGACTAGTCCGGGATCGGAGCAGTACTTC

V: TRBV7-2
size: -
D: TRBD1
J: TRBJ2-2
CDR3: CASSQTGITTNTGELFF
DNA: TGTGCCAGCAGCCAGACAGGGATTACTACGAACACCGGGGAGCTGTTTTTT

V: TRBV5-4
size: -
D: -
J: TRBJ1-2
CDR3: CASSPSHGQTYGYTF
DNA: TGTGCCAGCAGCCCGTCCCACGGACAGACATATGGCTACACCTTC

V: TRBV2
size: -
D: TRBD1
J: TRBJ2-7
CDR3: CASSPDRSLSYEQYF
DNA: TGTGCCAGCAGTCCGGACAGGTCCCTCTCCTACGAGCAGTACTTC

V: TRBV5-1
size: -
D: TRBD1
J: TRBJ2-4
CDR3: CASSLEDRGGDIQYF
DNA: TGCGCCAGCAGCTTGGAGGACAGGGGAGGGGACATTCAGTACTTC

V: TRBV6-1
size: -
D: TRBD1
J: TRBJ1-4
CDR3: CASSGGQENEKLFF
DNA: TGTGCCAGCAGTGGGGGACAGGAAAATGAAAAACTGTTTTTT

V: TRBV7-3
size: -
D: TRBD2
J: TRBJ2-1
CDR3: CASSLLGGSDEQFF
DNA: TGTGCCAGCAGCTTATTGGGCGGGAGTGATGAGCAGTTCTTC

V: TRBV6-1
size: -
D: -
J: TRBJ1-6
CDR3: CASSGTPGNSPLHF
DNA: TGTGCCAGCAGTGGGACGCCAGGGAATTCACCCCTCCACTTT

V: TRBV5-1
size: -
D: TRBD2
J: TRBJ2-1
CDR3: CASSRWGTSGLNEQFF
DNA: TGCGCCAGCAGCCGCTGGGGGACTAGCGGGTTAAATGAGCAGTTCTTC

V: TRBV7-2
size: -
D: -
J: TRBJ2-4
CDR3: CASTPSVAKNIQYF
DNA: TGTGCCAGCACCCCATCGGTAGCCAAAAACATTCAGTACTTC

V: TRBV5-1
size: once
D: -
J: TRBJ2-5
CDR3: CASSLGTLQETQYF
DNA: TGCGCCAGCAGCTTGGGCACGCTCCAAGAGACCCAGTACTTC

V: TRBV19
size: -
D: TRBD1
J: TRBJ2-7
CDR3: CASSPDRAVGEQYF
DNA: TGTGCCAGTAGTCCAGACAGGGCAGTCGGCGAGCAGTACTTC

V: TRBV5-4
size: -
D: TRBD2
J: TRBJ2-3
CDR3: CASSLGLAGGTDTQYF
DNA: TGTGCCAGCAGCTTGGGACTAGCGGGGGGGACAGATACGCAGTATTTT

V: TRBV2
size: -
D: TRBD1
J: TRBJ2-7
CDR3: CASRSWDRGYEQYF
DNA: TGTGCCAGCAGATCCTGGGACAGGGGATACGAGCAGTACTTC

V: TRBV5-4
size: -
D: TRBD2
J: TRBJ2-3
CDR3: CASSLYSGVDTQYF
DNA: TGTGCCAGCAGCTTATATAGCGGGGTAGATACGCAGTATTTT

V: TRBV28
size: -
D: -
J: TRBJ1-4
CDR3: CASSLGRWNEKLFF
DNA: TGTGCCAGCAGTTTGGGCAGGTGGAATGAAAAACTGTTTTTT

V: TRBV27
size: -
D: TRBD2
J: TRBJ2-1
CDR3: CASSPQIRLAGVDNEQFF
DNA: TGTGCCAGCAGCCCACAAATCCGACTAGCGGGAGTAGACAATGAGCAGTTCTTC

V: TRBV6-5
size: -
D: -
J: TRBJ1-2
CDR3: CASSYSGRSYGYTF
DNA: TGTGCCAGCAGTTACTCGGGACGGAGCTATGGCTACACCTTC

V: TRBV6-1
size: -
D: -
J: TRBJ2-3
CDR3: CASSRESDTQYF
DNA: TGTGCCAGCAGTCGGGAGTCAGATACGCAGTATTTT

V: TRBV19
size: -
D: -
J: TRBJ1-1
CDR3: CASRPTNTEAFF
DNA: TGTGCCAGCCGACCCACGAACACTGAAGCTTTCTTT

V: TRBV5-5
size: -
D: -
J: TRBJ1-1
CDR3: CASRAALNTEAFF
DNA: TGTGCCAGCAGAGCAGCCTTGAACACTGAAGCTTTCTTT

V: TRBV5-1
size: -
D: -
J: TRBJ1-6
CDR3: CASSLGHSNSPLHF
DNA: TGCGCCAGCAGCCTGGGACACTCTAATTCACCCCTCCACTTT